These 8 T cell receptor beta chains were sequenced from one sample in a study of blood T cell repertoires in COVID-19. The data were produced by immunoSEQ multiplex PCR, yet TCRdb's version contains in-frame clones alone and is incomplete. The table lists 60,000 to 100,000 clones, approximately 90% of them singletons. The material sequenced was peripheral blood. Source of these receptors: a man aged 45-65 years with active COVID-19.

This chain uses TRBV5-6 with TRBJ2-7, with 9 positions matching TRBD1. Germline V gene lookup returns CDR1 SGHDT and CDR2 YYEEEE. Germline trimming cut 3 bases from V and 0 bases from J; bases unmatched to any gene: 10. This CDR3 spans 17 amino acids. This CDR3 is CASSYGQGSAFSYEQYF. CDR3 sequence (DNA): TGTGCCAGCAGCTACGGACAGGGGAGCGCCTTCTCCTACGAGCAGTACTTC. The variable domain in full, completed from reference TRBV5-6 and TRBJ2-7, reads DAGVTQSPTHLIKTRGQQVTLRCSPKSGHDTVSWYQQALGQGPQFIFQYYEEEERQRGNFPDRFSGHQFPNYSSELNVNALLLGDSALYLCASSYGQGSAFSYEQYFGPGTRLTVT.

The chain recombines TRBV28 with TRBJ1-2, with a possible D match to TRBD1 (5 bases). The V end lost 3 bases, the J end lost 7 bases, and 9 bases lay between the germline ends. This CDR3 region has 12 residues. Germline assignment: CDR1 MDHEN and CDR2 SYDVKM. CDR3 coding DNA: TGTGCCAGCAGTTTGGAGGGGCTTGGCTACACCTTC. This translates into CASSLEGLGYTF.

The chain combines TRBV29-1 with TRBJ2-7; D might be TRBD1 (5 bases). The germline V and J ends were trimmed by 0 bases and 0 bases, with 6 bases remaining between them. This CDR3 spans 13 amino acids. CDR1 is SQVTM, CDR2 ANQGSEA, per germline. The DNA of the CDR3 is TGCAGCGTTGAAGAAGACAGCTCCTACGAGCAGTACTTC. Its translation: CSVEEDSSYEQYF.

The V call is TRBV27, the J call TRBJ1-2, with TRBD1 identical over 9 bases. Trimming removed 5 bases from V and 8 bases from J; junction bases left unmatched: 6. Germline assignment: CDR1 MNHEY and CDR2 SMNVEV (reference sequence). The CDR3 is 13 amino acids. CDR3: CASSVGTGLGYTF. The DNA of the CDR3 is TGTGCCAGCAGTGTTGGGACAGGGTTAGGCTACACCTTC.

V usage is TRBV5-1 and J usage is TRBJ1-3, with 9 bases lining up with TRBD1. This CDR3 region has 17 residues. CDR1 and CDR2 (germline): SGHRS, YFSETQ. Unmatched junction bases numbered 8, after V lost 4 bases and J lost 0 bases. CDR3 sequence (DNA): TGCGCCAGCAGCCCCCGGGGGACAGGGTTCTCTGGAAACACCATATATTTT. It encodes CASSPRGTGFSGNTIYF.

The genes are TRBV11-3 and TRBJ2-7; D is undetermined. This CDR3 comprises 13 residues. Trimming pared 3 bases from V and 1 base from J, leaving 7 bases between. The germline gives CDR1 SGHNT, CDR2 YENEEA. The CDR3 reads CASSFLSSYEQYF. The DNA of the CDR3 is TGTGCCAGCAGCTTTCTTTCTTCCTACGAGCAGTACTTC.

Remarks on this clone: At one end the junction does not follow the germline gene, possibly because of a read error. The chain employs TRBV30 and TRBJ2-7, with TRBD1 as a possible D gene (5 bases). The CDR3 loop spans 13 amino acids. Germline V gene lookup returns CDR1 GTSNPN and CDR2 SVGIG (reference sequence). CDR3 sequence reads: CAWSVTASNEQYF. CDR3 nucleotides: TGTGCCTGGAGTGTGACAGCCTCCAACGAGCAGTACTTC.

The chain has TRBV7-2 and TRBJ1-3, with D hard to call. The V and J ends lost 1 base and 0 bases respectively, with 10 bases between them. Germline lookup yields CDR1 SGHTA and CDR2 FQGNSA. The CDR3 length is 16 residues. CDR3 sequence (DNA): TGTGCCAGCAGCTTAGATCGACTGCACTCTGGAAACACCATATATTTT. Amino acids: CASSLDRLHSGNTIYF.